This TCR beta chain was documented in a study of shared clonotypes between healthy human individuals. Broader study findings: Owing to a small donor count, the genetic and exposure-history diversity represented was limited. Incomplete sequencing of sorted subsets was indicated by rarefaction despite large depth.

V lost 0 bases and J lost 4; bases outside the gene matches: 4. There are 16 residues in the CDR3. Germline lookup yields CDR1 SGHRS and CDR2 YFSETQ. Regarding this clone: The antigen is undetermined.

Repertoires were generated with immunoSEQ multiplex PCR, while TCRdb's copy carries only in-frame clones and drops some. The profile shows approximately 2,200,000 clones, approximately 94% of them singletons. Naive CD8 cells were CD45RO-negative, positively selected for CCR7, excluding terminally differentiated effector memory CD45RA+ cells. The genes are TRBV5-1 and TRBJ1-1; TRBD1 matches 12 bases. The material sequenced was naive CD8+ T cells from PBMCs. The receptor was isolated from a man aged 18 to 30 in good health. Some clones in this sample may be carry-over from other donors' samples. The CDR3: CASSLVGGQGATEAFF. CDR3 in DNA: TGCGCCAGCAGCTTGGTTGGGGGACAGGGGGCCACTGAAGCTTTCTTT.